This TCR beta chain comes out of a study of tumor-infiltrating lymphocytes in localized non-small cell lung cancer. Overall study context: Some samples were collected after neoadjuvant chemotherapy; smokers, never-smokers and several histologies were included.

On this clone: Its antigen is not known.

Repertoires were generated with immunoSEQ multiplex PCR, while TCRdb's copy carries only in-frame clones and drops some. Of more than 10,000 clones listed, around three fifths are singletons. Findings and caveats of the study: Tumor T-cell fraction from TCR sequencing was not associated with recurrence-free survival (p = 0.61).

The CDR3 runs to 15 residues. V lost 6 bases, J lost 3 bases, and 6 bases stayed unmatched. From germline, CDR1 is MDHEN and CDR2 SYDVKM. This chain uses TRBV28 with TRBJ1-2; 11 nucleotides line up with TRBD1. What was sequenced was lung tumor tissue. This TCR was recovered from a human donor with non-small cell lung cancer. The CDR3 region is CASSSGTGGYYGYTF. The CDR3 nucleotides are TGTGCCAGCAGCTCAGGGACAGGGGGTTACTATGGCTACACCTTC.